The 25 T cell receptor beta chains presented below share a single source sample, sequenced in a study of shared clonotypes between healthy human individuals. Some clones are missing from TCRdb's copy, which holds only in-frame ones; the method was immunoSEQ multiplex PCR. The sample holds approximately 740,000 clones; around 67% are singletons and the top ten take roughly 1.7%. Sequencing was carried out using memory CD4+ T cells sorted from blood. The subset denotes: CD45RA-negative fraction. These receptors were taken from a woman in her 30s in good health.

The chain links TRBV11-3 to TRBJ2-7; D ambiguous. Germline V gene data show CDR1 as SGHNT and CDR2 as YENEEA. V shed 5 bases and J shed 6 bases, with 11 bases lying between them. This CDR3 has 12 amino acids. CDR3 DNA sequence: TGTGCCAGCAGCGTCGACTTGGGCGAGCAGTACTTC. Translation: CASSVDLGEQYF.

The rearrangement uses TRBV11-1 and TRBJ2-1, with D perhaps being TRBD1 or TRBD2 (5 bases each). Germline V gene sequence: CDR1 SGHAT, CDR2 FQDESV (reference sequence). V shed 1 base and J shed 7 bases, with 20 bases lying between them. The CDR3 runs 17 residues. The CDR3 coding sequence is TGTGCCAGCAGCTTAGTGGGTGGGACCTCAAGGAATAATGAGCAGTTCTTC. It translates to CASSLVGGTSRNNEQFF.

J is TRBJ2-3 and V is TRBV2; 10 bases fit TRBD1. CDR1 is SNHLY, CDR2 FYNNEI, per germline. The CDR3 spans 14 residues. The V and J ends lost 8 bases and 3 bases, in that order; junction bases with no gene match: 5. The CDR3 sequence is CASAGQGITDTQYF. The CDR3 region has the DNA TGTGCCAGCGCGGGACAGGGGATAACAGATACGCAGTATTTT.

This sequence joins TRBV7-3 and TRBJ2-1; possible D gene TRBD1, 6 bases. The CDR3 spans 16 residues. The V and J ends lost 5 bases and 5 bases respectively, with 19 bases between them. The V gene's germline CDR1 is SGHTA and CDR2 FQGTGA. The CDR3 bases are TGTGCCAGCAGCACAACGGGACACCTAGGGAACAATGAGCAGTTCTTC. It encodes CASSTTGHLGNNEQFF.

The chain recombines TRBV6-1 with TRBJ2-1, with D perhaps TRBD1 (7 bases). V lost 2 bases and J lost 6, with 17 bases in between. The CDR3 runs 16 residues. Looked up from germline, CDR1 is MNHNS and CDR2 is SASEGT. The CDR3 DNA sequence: TGTGCCAGCAGTGAAATGGGGGCAGGGGGAGGCAATGAGCAGTTCTTC. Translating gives CASSEMGAGGGNEQFF.

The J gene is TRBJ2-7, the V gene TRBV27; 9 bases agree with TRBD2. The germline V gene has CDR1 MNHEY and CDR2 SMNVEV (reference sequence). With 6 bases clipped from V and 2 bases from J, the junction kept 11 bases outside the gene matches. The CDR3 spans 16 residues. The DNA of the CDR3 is TGTGCCAGCAGCTCCCCTACTAGCGGGCTTCCCTACGAGCAGTACTTC. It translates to CASSSPTSGLPYEQYF.

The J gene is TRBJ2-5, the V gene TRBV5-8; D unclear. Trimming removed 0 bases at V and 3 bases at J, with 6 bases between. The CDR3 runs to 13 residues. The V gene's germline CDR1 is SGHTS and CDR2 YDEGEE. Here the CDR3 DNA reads TGTGCCAGCAGCTTGGCTAGTGAAGAGACCCAGTACTTC. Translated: CASSLASEETQYF.

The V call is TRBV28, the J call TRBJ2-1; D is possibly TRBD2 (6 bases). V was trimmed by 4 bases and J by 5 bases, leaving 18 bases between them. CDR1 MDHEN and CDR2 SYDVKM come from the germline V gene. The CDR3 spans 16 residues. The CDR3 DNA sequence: TGTGCCAGCAGTTCGGCCCCGGGAGCTTATGACAATGAGCAGTTCTTC. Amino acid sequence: CASSSAPGAYDNEQFF.

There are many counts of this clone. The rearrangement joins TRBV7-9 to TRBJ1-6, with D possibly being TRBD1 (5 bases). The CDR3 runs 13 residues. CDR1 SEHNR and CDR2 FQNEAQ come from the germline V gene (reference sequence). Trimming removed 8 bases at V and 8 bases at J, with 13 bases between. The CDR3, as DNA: TGTGCCAGCGGGGGGTACGGTGATTCACCCCTCCACTTT. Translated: CASGGYGDSPLHF.

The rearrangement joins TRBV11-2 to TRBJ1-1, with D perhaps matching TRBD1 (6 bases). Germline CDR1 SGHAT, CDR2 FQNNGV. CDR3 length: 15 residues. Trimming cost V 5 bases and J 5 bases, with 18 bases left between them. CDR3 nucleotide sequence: TGTGCCAGCAGCGCCCGACAGGCCATAAGAACTGAAGCTTTCTTT. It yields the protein CASSARQAIRTEAFF.

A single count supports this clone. CDR3 loop: CASSPPVGQGRGNTIYF. DNA for the CDR3: TGTGCCAGCTCACCACCGGTGGGACAGGGGCGCGGAAACACCATATATTTT. V and J are TRBV18 and TRBJ1-3, with TRBD1 matching over 10 bases. CDR1 is KGHSH and CDR2 is LQKENI in the germline V gene. The CDR3 runs 17 residues. Germline trimming cut 0 bases from V and 4 bases from J; bases unmatched to any gene: 6.

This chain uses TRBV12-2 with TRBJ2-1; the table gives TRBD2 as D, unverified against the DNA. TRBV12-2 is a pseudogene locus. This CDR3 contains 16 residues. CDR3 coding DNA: TGTGCAAGTCGCTTCCAGACTAGCGGGGACTTCAATGAGCAGTTCTTC. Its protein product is CASRFQTSGDFNEQFF.

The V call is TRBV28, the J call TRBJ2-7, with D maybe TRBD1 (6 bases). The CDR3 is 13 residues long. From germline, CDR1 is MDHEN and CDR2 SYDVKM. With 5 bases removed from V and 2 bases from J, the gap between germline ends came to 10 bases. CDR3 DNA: TGTGCCAGCAGTACTGGACAGCCCTACGAGCAGTACTTC. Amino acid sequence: CASSTGQPYEQYF.

The CDR3 bases are TGTGCCAGCAGTCCGGGTTTTACCTACAATGAGCAGTTCTTC. Protein sequence: CASSPGFTYNEQFF. J is TRBJ2-1 and V is TRBV2; D is undetermined. Trimming cost V 5 bases and J 2 bases, with 10 bases left between them. In germline, CDR1 is SNHLY, CDR2 FYNNEI. The CDR3 consists of 14 residues.

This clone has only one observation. The chain's CDR3 is CASNGLSVRGVLGYTF. The CDR3 DNA follows: TGTGCCAGCAATGGCCTCTCGGTCAGGGGGGTTCTGGGCTACACCTTC. V is TRBV2 and J is TRBJ1-2, with 7 bases lining up with TRBD1. V gave up 7 bases and J gave up 8 bases; unmatched junction bases: 19. Germline V gene lookup returns CDR1 SNHLY and CDR2 FYNNEI. The CDR3 runs 16 residues.

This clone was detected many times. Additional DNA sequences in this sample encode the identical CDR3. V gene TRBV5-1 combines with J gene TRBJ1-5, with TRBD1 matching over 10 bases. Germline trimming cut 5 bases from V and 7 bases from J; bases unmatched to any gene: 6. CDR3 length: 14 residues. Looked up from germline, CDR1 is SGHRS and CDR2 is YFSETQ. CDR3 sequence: CASSPGTGEQPQHF. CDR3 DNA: TGCGCCAGCAGTCCAGGGACAGGGGAACAGCCCCAGCATTTT.

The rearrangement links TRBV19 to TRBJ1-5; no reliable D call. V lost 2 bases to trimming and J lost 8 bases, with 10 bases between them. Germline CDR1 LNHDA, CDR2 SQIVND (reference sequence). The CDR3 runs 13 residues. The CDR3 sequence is CASSIQSFEPQHF. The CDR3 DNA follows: TGTGCCAGTAGTATACAGAGTTTTGAGCCCCAGCATTTT.

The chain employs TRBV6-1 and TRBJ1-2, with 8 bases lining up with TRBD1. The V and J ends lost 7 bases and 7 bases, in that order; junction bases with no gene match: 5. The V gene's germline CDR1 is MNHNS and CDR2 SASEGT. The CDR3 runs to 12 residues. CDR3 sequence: CASNGQGGGYTF. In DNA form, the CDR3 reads TGTGCCAGCAACGGACAGGGTGGTGGCTACACCTTC.

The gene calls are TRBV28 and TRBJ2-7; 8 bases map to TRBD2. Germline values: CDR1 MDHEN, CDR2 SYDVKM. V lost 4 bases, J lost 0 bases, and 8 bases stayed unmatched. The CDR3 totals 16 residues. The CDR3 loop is CASSSITSGSSYEQYF. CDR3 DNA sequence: TGTGCCAGCAGTTCGATAACTAGCGGAAGCTCCTACGAGCAGTACTTC.

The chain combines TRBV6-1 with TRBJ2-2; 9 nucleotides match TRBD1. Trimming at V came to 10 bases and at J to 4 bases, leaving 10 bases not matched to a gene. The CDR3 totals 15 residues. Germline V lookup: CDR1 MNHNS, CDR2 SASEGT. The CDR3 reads CATVPGQGATGELFF. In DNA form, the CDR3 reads TGTGCCACCGTACCGGGACAGGGTGCCACCGGGGAGCTGTTTTTT.

The DNA for the CDR3 is TGTGCCAGCAGCGTAGGAAGCGGGAGGCTAAATGAGCAGTTCTTC. Translation gives CASSVGSGRLNEQFF. The chain carries TRBV9 and TRBJ2-1, with 9 positions matching TRBD2. The CDR3 extends over 15 amino acids. Germline V gives CDR1 SGDLS, CDR2 YYNGEE. The trim removed 0 bases at V and 7 bases at J, leaving 5 bases unmatched.

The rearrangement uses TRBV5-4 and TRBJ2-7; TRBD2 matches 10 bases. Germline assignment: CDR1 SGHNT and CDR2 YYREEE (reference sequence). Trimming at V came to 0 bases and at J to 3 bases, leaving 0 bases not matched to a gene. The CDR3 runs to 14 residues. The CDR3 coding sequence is TGTGCCAGCAGCTTGGCTAGCGGGGGCTACGAGCAGTACTTC. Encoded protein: CASSLASGGYEQYF.

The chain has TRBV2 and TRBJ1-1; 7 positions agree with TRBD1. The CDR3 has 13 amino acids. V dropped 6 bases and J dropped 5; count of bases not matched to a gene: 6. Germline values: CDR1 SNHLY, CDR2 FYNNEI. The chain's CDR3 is CASRVGGLTEAFF. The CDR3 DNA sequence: TGTGCCAGCAGGGTAGGGGGCTTAACTGAAGCTTTCTTT.

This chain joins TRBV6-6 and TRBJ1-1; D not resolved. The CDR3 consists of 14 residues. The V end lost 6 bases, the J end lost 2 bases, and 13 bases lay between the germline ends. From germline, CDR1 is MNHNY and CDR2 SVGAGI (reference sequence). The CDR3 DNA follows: TGTGCCAGCAGCCTTCCTGGACCTAACACTGAAGCTTTCTTT. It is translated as CASSLPGPNTEAFF.

The CDR3 nucleotides read TGTGCCAGCAGCTTCCAAGAGGTGACAGATACGCAGTATTTT. Its protein is CASSFQEVTDTQYF. The gene calls are TRBV5-4 and TRBJ2-3; D is undetermined. Germline loops: CDR1 SGHNT, CDR2 YYREEE (reference sequence). V lost 2 bases and J lost 3, with 10 bases in between. The CDR3 is 14 residues long.